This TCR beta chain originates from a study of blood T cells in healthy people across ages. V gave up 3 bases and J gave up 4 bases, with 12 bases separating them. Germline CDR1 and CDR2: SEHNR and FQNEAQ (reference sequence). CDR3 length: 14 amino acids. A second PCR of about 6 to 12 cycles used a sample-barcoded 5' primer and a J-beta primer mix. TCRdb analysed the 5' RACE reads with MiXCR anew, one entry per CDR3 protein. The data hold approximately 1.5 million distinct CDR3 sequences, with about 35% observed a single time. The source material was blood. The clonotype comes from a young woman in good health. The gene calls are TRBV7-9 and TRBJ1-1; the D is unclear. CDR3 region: CASSLWGTGTEAFF. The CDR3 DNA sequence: TGTGCCAGCAGCTTGTGGGGTACGGGCACTGAAGCTTTCTTT.